This entry concerns a single T cell receptor beta chain. Its matching antigen is unknown. This specimen comes from a study of identical twins. TCRdb re-analysed the 5' RACE reads in MiXCR, keeping a single row per CDR3 protein. The data contain under 1 million distinct CDR3 sequences, 9% to 15% of them singletons. This CDR3 is built from 14 residues. V was pared by 4 bases and J by 3 bases, with 10 bases between. The germline V gene encodes CDR1 SGHNT and CDR2 YYREEE (reference sequence). Study-wide results and limits: The study based its conclusions on cross-sectional statistical analysis and did not follow the same donors.

The donors were all healthy and Caucasian. The sample also formed part of further work on yellow fever vaccine responses in identical twins.

This chain joins TRBV5-4 and TRBJ2-2, with D unresolved. The sequence came from a woman younger than 30 in good health. The sample taken for sequencing was PBMCs. CDR3: CASSVDADTGELFF. CDR3 nucleotide sequence: TGTGCCAGCAGCGTGGACGCAGACACCGGGGAGCTGTTTTTT.